This paragraph covers one TCR beta chain sequence. Its antigen is not known. Preparation of the TCRbeta library was carried out with unique molecular identifiers. TCRdb ran MiXCR on the PCR reads and lists one entry per CDR3 protein. Among about 610,000 distinct CDR3 sequences, 27% were seen once, and the ten largest hold less than 40%. The data were obtained in a study of T-cell reconstitution after alpha-beta-depleted transplantation in children. Study-wide results and limits: Newly produced T cells mostly provided counts and TCRbeta diversity after one year, as hyperexpanded clones declined. Surviving recipient T cells and intrathymic progenitors accounted for some patients' high TCRbeta diversity at day 60. Several hundred graft clones that had expanded were reportedly the source of alpha-beta T cells about two months after transplant.

This CDR3 is 15 amino acids long. V was trimmed by 6 bases and J by 3 bases, leaving 15 bases between them. The V gene's germline CDR1 is SGHVS and CDR2 FQNEAQ. Specimen: PBMCs, collected before TCRalphabeta/CD19-depleted stem cell transplant. This clonotype was obtained from a boy in the first two years of life with Wiskott-Aldrich syndrome, due to receive a stem cell transplant. The chain has TRBV7-8 and TRBJ2-1, with a possible D match to TRBD1 (5 bases). The chain's CDR3 is CASSWGGSFYNEQFF. As DNA, the CDR3 is TGTGCCAGCAGTTGGGGCGGATCATTCTACAATGAGCAGTTCTTC.